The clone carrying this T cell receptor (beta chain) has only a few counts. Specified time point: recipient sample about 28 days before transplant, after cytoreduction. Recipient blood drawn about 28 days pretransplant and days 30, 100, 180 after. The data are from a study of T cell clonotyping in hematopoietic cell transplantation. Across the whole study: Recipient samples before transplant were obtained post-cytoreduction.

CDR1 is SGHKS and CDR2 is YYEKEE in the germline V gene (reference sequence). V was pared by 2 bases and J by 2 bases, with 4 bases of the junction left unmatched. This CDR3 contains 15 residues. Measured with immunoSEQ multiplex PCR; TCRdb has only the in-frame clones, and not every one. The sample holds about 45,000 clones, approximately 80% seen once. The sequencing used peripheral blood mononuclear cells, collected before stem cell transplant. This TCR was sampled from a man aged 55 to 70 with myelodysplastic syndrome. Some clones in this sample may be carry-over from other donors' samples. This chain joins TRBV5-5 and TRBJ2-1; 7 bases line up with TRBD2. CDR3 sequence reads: CASSLTGGAYNEQFF. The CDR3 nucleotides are TGTGCCAGCAGCTTAACGGGGGGAGCCTACAATGAGCAGTTCTTC.